These 2 T cell receptor beta chains were sequenced from one sample in a study of cytomegalovirus exposure and HLA in healthy donors. Use of 60 Vbeta and 13 Jbeta primers characterized the PCR. The data were produced by immunoSEQ multiplex PCR, yet TCRdb's version contains in-frame clones alone and is incomplete. The sample yields roughly 200,000 clones, 79% seen once. The source material was PBMCs. Every receptor here comes from a girl under 18 in good health and CMV-seropositive.

V is TRBV9 and J is TRBJ1-6; D is unresolved. CDR1 and CDR2 (germline): SGDLS, YYNGEE. The V end was cut by 5 bases, the J end by 6 bases, with 15 bases between. This CDR3 has 15 amino acids. The CDR3 region is CASRDSLEGNSPLHF. DNA for the CDR3: TGTGCCAGCAGGGACTCCTTGGAAGGTAATTCACCCCTCCACTTT.

The V call is TRBV5-1, the J call TRBJ2-3; no firm D call. The germline CDR1 and CDR2 sequences are SGHRS and YFSETQ. Trimming stripped 0 bases from V and 0 bases from J, with 2 bases between. There are 13 residues in the CDR3. Here the CDR3 DNA reads TGCGCCAGCAGCTTGGCTAGCACAGATACGCAGTATTTT. Its translation is CASSLASTDTQYF.